These T cell receptor beta chains were read from a single sample in a study of human T cells and chemical hapten exposure. TCRdb itself ran the RACE reads through MiXCR, one entry per CDR3 protein. The table shows around 200,000 distinct CDR3 sequences, with about 25% occurring only once. This specimen was whole blood, taken in connection with sensitization to the hapten diphenylcyclopropenone (DPC). The receptor set was obtained from a woman between 35 and 50 years old with alopecia areata. Some clones in this sample may be carry-over from other donors' samples. CDR3s include the opening cysteine and the closing phenylalanine or tryptophan. The D gene is left open where the match is weak. Not all rows give a size; the values are once, few, many and, for expanded clones, a class.

D: TRBD1
V: TRBV6-2/TRBV6-3
size: few
J: TRBJ1-1
DNA: TGTGCCAGCGGAGGACAGGCACGAAACACTGAAGCTTTCTTT
CDR3: CASGGQARNTEAFF

D: .
V: TRBV18
size: few
J: TRBJ2-1
DNA: TGTGCCAGCTCAGCGCGGGGGCCCCCGTACAATGAGCAGTTCTTC
CDR3: CASSARGPPYNEQFF

D: .
V: TRBV12-3/TRBV12-4
size: .
J: TRBJ1-3
DNA: TGTGCCAGCAGTCTTGGACCCGGAGGTGGAAACACCATATATTTT
CDR3: CASSLGPGGGNTIYF

D: .
V: TRBV12-3/TRBV12-4
size: .
J: TRBJ2-2
DNA: TGTGCCAGCAGTTCCCTCGAGTACGGGGAGCTGTTTTTT
CDR3: CASSSLEYGELFF

D: .
V: TRBV29-1
size: .
J: TRBJ2-1
DNA: TGCAGCGTCATCTCGAACCAGGGGAATGAGCAGTTCTTC
CDR3: CSVISNQGNEQFF

D: .
V: TRBV20-1
size: few
J: TRBJ2-7
DNA: TGCAGTGCTAGAGACCCTAAGACCGGCGGGTACGAGCAGTACTTC
CDR3: CSARDPKTGGYEQYF

D: TRBD1
V: TRBV7-9
size: .
J: TRBJ2-7
DNA: TGTGCCAGCAGCTTAGGAGGGACAGGGTTCGTCAAGCAGTACTTC
CDR3: CASSLGGTGFVKQYF

D: .
V: TRBV6-2/TRBV6-3
size: .
J: TRBJ2-1
DNA: TGTGCCAGCAGCCAGACTAGAAGCTCCTACAATGAGCAGTTCTTC
CDR3: CASSQTRSSYNEQFF

D: .
V: TRBV20-1
size: few
J: TRBJ2-7
DNA: TGCAGTGCTAGAGGGGAGCCCAGAAGCTACGAGCAGTACTTC
CDR3: CSARGEPRSYEQYF

D: .
V: TRBV6-2/TRBV6-3
size: many
J: TRBJ1-5
DNA: TGTGCCAGCAGTTACCACGGCCAAGACGGTGTGAGTCAGCCCCAGCATTTT
CDR3: CASSYHGQDGVSQPQHF

D: .
V: TRBV5-1
size: .
J: TRBJ1-1
DNA: TGCGCCAGCAGCGACCAACATCAGGGAGTTGAAGCTTTCTTT
CDR3: CASSDQHQGVEAFF

D: .
V: TRBV25-1
size: .
J: TRBJ2-7
DNA: TGTGCCAGCAGTGAGGGGGGCTACGAGCAGTACTTC
CDR3: CASSEGGYEQYF

D: .
V: TRBV29-1
size: .
J: TRBJ2-7
DNA: TGCAGCGTTTGCCGGGACATCGGGTCCTACGAGCAGTACTTC
CDR3: CSVCRDIGSYEQYF

D: .
V: TRBV9
size: .
J: TRBJ1-1
DNA: TGTGCCAGCAGCGTAGACGGGACTCTATATGAAGCTTTCTTT
CDR3: CASSVDGTLYEAFF

D: .
V: TRBV9
size: .
J: TRBJ2-1
DNA: TGTGCCAGCAGCGTAGGTGGGTATGAGCAGTTCTTC
CDR3: CASSVGGYEQFF

D: .
V: TRBV7-2
size: once
J: TRBJ1-3
DNA: TGTGCCAGCAGCTTATTCCTAACGGGGACATTGGGACGCTCTGGAAACACCATATATTTT
CDR3: CASSLFLTGTLGRSGNTIYF

D: .
V: TRBV10-3
size: .
J: TRBJ2-6
DNA: TGTGCCATCGGACAGACAAACTCTGGGGCCAACGTCCTGACTTTC
CDR3: CAIGQTNSGANVLTF

D: .
V: TRBV5-6
size: many
J: TRBJ2-7
DNA: TGTGCCAGCAGCCCCCTTTTGCCCCTCGGCGAGCAGTACTTC
CDR3: CASSPLLPLGEQYF